This TCR beta chain originates from a study of beta chain features in type 1 diabetes. The CDR3 consists of 15 residues. Germline CDR1 reads MGHDK; CDR2 reads SYGVNS. Between the trimmed V and J ends, which lost 4 bases and 0 bases, there was a span of 12 bases. The authors reverse transcribed all of the isolated RNA, so sequencing captured expressed TCRB transcripts. Using immunoSEQ multiplex PCR, the repertoire was profiled, and TCRdb retains in-frame clones only, with some absent. The table shows more than 300,000 clones, with roughly 16% occurring only once. The sequenced material came from naive CD4+ T cells from blood. This sequence was found in a woman between 18 and 29 years old in good health. The rearrangement joins TRBV25-1 to TRBJ1-2, with D unresolved. The CDR3 loop reads CASSVLLGANYGYTF. CDR3 nucleotides: TGTGCCAGCAGTGTCCTCCTCGGGGCTAACTATGGCTACACCTTC.